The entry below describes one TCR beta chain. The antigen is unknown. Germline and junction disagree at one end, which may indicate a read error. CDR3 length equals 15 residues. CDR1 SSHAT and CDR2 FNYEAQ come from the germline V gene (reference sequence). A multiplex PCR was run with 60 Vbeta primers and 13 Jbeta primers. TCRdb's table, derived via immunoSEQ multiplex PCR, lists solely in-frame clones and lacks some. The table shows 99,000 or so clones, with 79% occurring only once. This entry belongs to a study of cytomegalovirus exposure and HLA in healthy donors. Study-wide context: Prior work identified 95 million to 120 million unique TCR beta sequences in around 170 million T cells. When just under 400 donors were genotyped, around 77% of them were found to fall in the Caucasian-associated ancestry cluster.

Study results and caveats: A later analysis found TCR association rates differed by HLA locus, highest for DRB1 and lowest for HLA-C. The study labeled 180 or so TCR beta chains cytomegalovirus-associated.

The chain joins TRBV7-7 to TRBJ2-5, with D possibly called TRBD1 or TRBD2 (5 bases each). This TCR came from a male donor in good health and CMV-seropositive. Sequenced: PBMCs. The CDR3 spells CASSLALGSRVTQYF. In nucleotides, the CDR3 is TGTGCTAGCAGCTTAGCGCTAGGTAGCAGGGTGACCCAGTACTTC.